This paragraph reports one T cell receptor (beta chain). What it binds is unknown. The sample originates from a study of Graves' ophthalmopathy and Graves' hyperthyroidism. Unmatched junction bases numbered 7, after V lost 6 bases and J lost 2 bases. This CDR3 is built from 14 residues. CDR1 and CDR2 (germline): MDHEN, SYDVKM. Being free of ophthalmopathy for 18 months of follow-up defined stable hyperthyroidism. Pregnancy or lactation, uncontrolled infections and other autoimmune diseases were grounds for excluding patients. Isolation of PBMCs was performed using over 8.5 ml of fresh peripheral blood. Whole-study findings and limits: Most expanded clonotypes from thyroid (those above 0.001 frequency) were also found in blood.

The sequenced template was RNA, covering the TCR beta CDR3 region. An opening RT-PCR round employed HTBI primers and preceded a second-round multiplex PCR. Each CDR3 protein is one row after TCRdb ran MiXCR on the multiplex PCR reads. Seen here are roughly 610,000 distinct CDR3 sequences, 20% to 25% observed once, and the top ten hold approximately 7%. J is TRBJ2-7 and V is TRBV28, with 7 bases lining up with TRBD1. The clonotype originates from a woman under 30 with stable Graves' hyperthyroidism. Some clones in this sample may be carry-over from other donors' samples. Sequencing used peripheral blood. CDR3 nucleotide sequence: TGTGCCAGCAGCTTAACAGGGGTCACCTACGAGCAGTACTTC. As protein: CASSLTGVTYEQYF. The whole variable domain, filled in from reference TRBV28 and TRBJ2-7, reads DVKVTQSSRYLVKRTGEKVFLECVQDMDHENMFWYRQDPGLGLRLIYFSYDVKMKEKGDIPEGYSVSREKKERFSLILESASTNQTSMYLCASSLTGVTYEQYFGPGTRLTVT.